Listed here is a single T cell receptor (beta chain). What this receptor recognizes is not known. An end of the junction does not agree with germline; a read error may underlie this. Every donor in the study was a healthy Caucasian. The twin cohort consisted of three pairs of female monozygotic twins, all aged about 18 to 29 years. Peripheral blood mononuclear cells were the source from which RNA for the TCR libraries was isolated. The CDR3, cysteine through phenylalanine, is 17 amino acids long. CDR3 DNA only is kept here, 51 bases in frame from base 1. CDR1 MNHNS and CDR2 SASEGT are derived from the germline V gene. Libraries were made using 5' RACE. Sequencing was carried out with an Illumina HiSeq 2000. A universal primer binding site was added through template switching, and the final cDNA carried a unique molecular identifier so that TCR cDNA molecules could be counted accurately. Specific primers in the conserved constant-segment region were used to synthesize first-strand cDNA for TCR alpha and beta chains. Each cDNA library was double barcoded, with a SMART-Mk sample barcode plus Illumina barcodes, to control for contamination. TruSeq adapter sequences and Illumina sample barcodes were added in two successive PCR steps. The Illumina HiSeq platform was used with custom primers to sequence TCR alpha and beta cDNA libraries. The original pipeline was this. MiGEC processed the raw reads to extract unique molecular identifiers, while MiXCR was used to determine the CDR3 positions. Recombination models were inferred per individual with the repgenHMM and IGoR tools using an EM algorithm. Shared clonotype analysis was performed with the tcR package in R, normalizing sharing by the product of cloneset sizes. Out-of-frame nonproductive sequences were analyzed to study raw recombination free of thymic and clonal selection effects. TCRdb itself trimmed the public reads at Q25 with fastp, ran MiXCR and retained productive beta chains. Rows merge per CDR3 protein into single entries with the most common DNA and genes. What appears here as the V and J calls and clone size reflects TCRdb's work, not the paper's. The sample has fewer than 650,000 distinct CDR3 sequences on record, around 7.5% of them singletons. The ten largest account for roughly 1.5% of the sample.

These data originate in a study of identical twins listed by TCRdb under 2016. Describing the broader study: TCR alpha and beta repertoires from monozygotic twins, unrelated adults of various ages and cord blood were deep-sequenced to test whether fetal clonotypes persist. To rule out contamination, replicate twin experiments were performed at different times with different library preparation protocols. The paper as a whole reports these results and caveats: Compared with coincidental sharing between unrelated individuals, an excess of low generation-probability sequences was observed among out-of-frame TCR alpha sequences shared between twins. In monozygotic twins, recombination models systematically underestimated out-of-frame TCR alpha sharing, but the models matched the sharing seen between unrelated individuals. Because the same donors could not be followed over many years, the conclusions relied on cross-sectional statistical analysis. Invariant T cells such as MAIT and iNKT could partly confound zero-insertion analyses, although diverse VJ usage argued against such confounding for most clonotypes. Abundant cord blood beta clonotypes had fewer insertions, young adult naive repertoires showed a similar but weaker trend, and memory repertoires showed no such trend. A weaker excess of twin sharing was found in beta out-of-frame sequences because the signal-to-noise ratio was lowered by fewer shared sequences.

The data were also submitted as part of a second study, on yellow fever vaccine responses in identical twins. As the second study states: The authors reported that the T cell response to vaccination in identical twins appeared partly convergent and partly personalized. In the study, vaccine-responding T cell clones were precisely tracked in identical twins.

This chain is built from TRBV6-1 and TRBJ2-2; a weak D assignment points to TRBD2 (6 bases agree). The sample consisted of PBMCs. The sequence was obtained from a woman aged 18-29 years in good health. The CDR3 loop reads CASTTYPGLAKTGELFF. The DNA sequence is given as TGTGCCAGCACGACGTATCCGGGACTCGCGAAAACCGGGGAGCTGTTTTTT.